The TCR beta chain described here comes from a study of control samples from healthy donors and cancer patients. The CDR3 is 15 residues long. The germline V and J ends were trimmed by 6 bases and 2 bases, with 14 bases remaining between them. Looked up from germline, CDR1 is MNHEY and CDR2 is SVGAGI. Method: immunoSEQ multiplex PCR; TCRdb's copy keeps in-frame clones and lacks some. The sample lists almost 95,000 clones, roughly nine tenths occurring once. The origin of this receptor is a woman aged 18-30 years in good health. This chain links TRBV6-5 with TRBJ2-1; maybe TRBD2 (6 bases). The sequencing input was blood. CDR3 sequence (DNA): TGTGCCAGCAGCTCCCTAGCGCCGACCTACAATGAGCAGTTCTTC. Amino acid sequence: CASSSLAPTYNEQFF.